The source of this T cell receptor beta chain is a study of blood T cell repertoires in COVID-19. This CDR3 spans 12 amino acids. Germline V CDR1 and CDR2: LNHDA, SQIVND (reference sequence). Trimming shortened V by 1 base and J by 10 bases, and 10 bases separated the two germline ends. Some clones are missing from TCRdb's copy, which holds only in-frame ones; the method was immunoSEQ multiplex PCR. The sample includes almost 90,000 clones, 90% of them seen just once. The sample taken for sequencing was peripheral blood. The chain recombines TRBV19 with TRBJ1-1, with TRBD1 as a possible D gene (6 bases). This TCR derives from a man in his late teens or twenties with COVID-19, enrolled during active disease. CDR3 protein: CASSIGGRGAFF. The CDR3 nucleotides are TGTGCCAGTAGTATAGGAGGCAGGGGAGCTTTCTTT.